The rows below give T cell receptor beta chains drawn from one sample of a study of ipilimumab plus nivolumab after autologous stem cell transplantation. TCRdb keeps only in-frame clones here, not all; method: immunoSEQ multiplex PCR. The sample lists approximately 16,000 clones, 65% to 80% occurring once. The source material was PBMCs, sampled in a trial of ipilimumab plus nivolumab as post-transplant consolidation. Receptors were obtained from a male donor with primary mediastinal lymphoma. Each CDR3 is given with its conserved first and last residue. The size of a clone is reported for some rows only, either as once, few or many, or as a class for expanded clones.

v_gene	abundance	j_gene	CDR3aa
TRBV28	few	TRBJ2-7	CASSPRLSGGYEQYF
TRBV28	-	TRBJ2-7	CASSFGVGGQSYEQYF
TRBV29-1	-	TRBJ2-1	CSARGGGGEQFF
TRBV2	-	TRBJ2-1	CASSRREWEQFF
TRBV5-6	-	TRBJ2-1	CASSLSLFGIWEQFF
TRBV2	-	TRBJ1-1	CASTPVGLEAFF
TRBV21-1	-	TRBJ1-5	CASSSNQPQHF
TRBV6-7	-	TRBJ2-5	CASSRTRRQTQYF
TRBV5-1	-	TRBJ1-1	CASSSTGAGGTEAFF
TRBV6-4	-	TRBJ2-1	CASSDSTSGGQFF
TRBV6-5	-	TRBJ1-2	CASRKAGGHLYGYTF
TRBV29-1	-	TRBJ2-1	CSGGSYNEQFF
TRBV7-2	-	TRBJ2-7	CASASGGTSGLLYEQYF
TRBV7-7	-	TRBJ1-4	CATVSGGKLNEKLFF
TRBV19	few	TRBJ2-3	CASRATSTDTQYF
TRBV5-1	-	TRBJ1-4	CASSFSRDSEKLFF
TRBV30	few	TRBJ1-3	CAWSFRGPSGNTIYF
TRBV5-1	-	TRBJ1-5	CASSLGEGNQPQHF
TRBV2	-	TRBJ2-7	CASLHRESSYEQYF
TRBV27	few	TRBJ2-1	CASSSPQTGIWNEQFF
TRBV28	-	TRBJ2-7	CASSPGTSGYEQYF
TRBV5-1	-	TRBJ1-2	CASSLETGSDSNYGYTF
TRBV2	-	TRBJ1-2	CASSGGQPYTF
TRBV5-5	-	TRBJ2-3	CASSLVLAGADTQYF
TRBV13	medium-sized	TRBJ1-1	CASSSPGTGNTEAFF
TRBV21-1	-	TRBJ2-7	CASSKGREDTTYEQYF
TRBV30	-	TRBJ1-1	CALDLYRGNTEAFF
TRBV30	-	TRBJ2-3	CAWSVLAGTFDTQYF
TRBV10-1	-	TRBJ2-1	CASSEHRGHNEQFF
TRBV2	-	TRBJ1-1	CASSGRGGGMNTEAFF
TRBV6-1	few	TRBJ1-6	CASSRGNSPLHF
TRBV30	-	TRBJ2-6	CAWSVQDVLTF
TRBV30	-	TRBJ1-6	CAWIPSTETRTGDSPLHF
TRBV18	-	TRBJ2-2	CASSPRDKNTGELFF
TRBV5-1	-	TRBJ2-3	CASSRLAGETDTQYF
TRBV5-5	-	TRBJ2-3	CASSPGQGTDTQYF
TRBV2	-	TRBJ1-4	CASSPGTGASNEKLFF
TRBV6-6	few	TRBJ2-4	CASSYPIQEGIQYF
TRBV5-1	-	TRBJ2-1	CASSPGTGVIYNEQFF
TRBV25-1	-	TRBJ1-4	CASSFRTGEKLFF
TRBV28	-	TRBJ2-7	CASSSPRGGDSLSYEQYF
TRBV4-1	-	TRBJ1-5	CASSQGPGTGNQPQHF
TRBV7-9	-	TRBJ2-6	CASSSRQGAGANVLTF
TRBV5-1	-	TRBJ1-5	CASSPSGPNQPQHF
TRBV27	few	TRBJ2-3	CASKTASTDTQYF
TRBV19	-	TRBJ2-3	CASGFLGTDTQYF
TRBV6-1	-	TRBJ2-7	CASSLERQRPYEQYF
TRBV6-5	-	TRBJ2-7	CASSSRRGAVYEQYF
TRBV2	few	TRBJ1-1	CASSGQPNTEAFF
TRBV27	-	TRBJ1-1	CASSLMVGGGTTEAFF
TRBV29-1	-	TRBJ1-2	CSARAAYLGGYTF
TRBV15	-	TRBJ2-3	CATSQGTFPTDTQYF
TRBV6-1	medium-sized	TRBJ2-3	CASSESPLAGTDTQYF
TRBV7-9	-	TRBJ2-1	CASSYKDSYNEQFF
TRBV15	-	TRBJ2-1	CATGTSGWGEQFF
TRBV19	once	TRBJ1-2	CASSTGQGRNYGYTF
TRBV10-3	-	TRBJ2-5	CAISGGEAGRPETQYF
TRBV6-1	-	TRBJ2-7	CASSVGKQYF
TRBV15	-	TRBJ2-4	CATSNPAGGPQAKNIQYF